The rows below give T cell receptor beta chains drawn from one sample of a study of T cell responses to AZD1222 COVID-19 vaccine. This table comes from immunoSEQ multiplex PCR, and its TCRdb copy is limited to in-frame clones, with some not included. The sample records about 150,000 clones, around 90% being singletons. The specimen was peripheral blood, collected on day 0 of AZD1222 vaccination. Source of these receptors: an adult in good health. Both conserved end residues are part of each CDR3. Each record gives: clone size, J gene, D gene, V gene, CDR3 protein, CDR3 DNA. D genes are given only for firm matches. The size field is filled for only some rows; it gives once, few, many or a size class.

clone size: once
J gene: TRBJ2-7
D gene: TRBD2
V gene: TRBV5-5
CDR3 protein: CASSSLAVFSYEQYF
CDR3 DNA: TGTGCCAGCAGCTCACTAGCGGTATTCTCCTACGAGCAGTACTTC

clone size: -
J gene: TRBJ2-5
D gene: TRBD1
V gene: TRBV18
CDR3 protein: CASSPLGRGQETQYF
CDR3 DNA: TGTGCCAGCTCACCCTTGGGCAGGGGGCAAGAGACCCAGTACTTC

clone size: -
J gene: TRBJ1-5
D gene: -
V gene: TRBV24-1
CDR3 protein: CATSDSPTVDQPQHF
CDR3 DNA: TGTGCCACCAGTGATTCCCCTACGGTTGATCAGCCCCAGCATTTT

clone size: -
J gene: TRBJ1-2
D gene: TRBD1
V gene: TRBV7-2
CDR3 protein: CASSLGPTGGTGGYTF
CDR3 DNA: TGTGCCAGCAGCTTAGGCCCGACAGGGGGAACTGGTGGCTACACCTTC

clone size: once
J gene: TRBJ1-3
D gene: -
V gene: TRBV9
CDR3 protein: CASSVSGTAFSGNTIYF
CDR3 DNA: TGTGCCAGCAGCGTCTCGGGGACTGCCTTTTCTGGAAACACCATATATTTT

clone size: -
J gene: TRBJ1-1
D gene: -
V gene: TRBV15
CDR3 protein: CATSRETGNTEAFF
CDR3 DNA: TGTGCCACCAGCAGAGAAACAGGGAACACTGAAGCTTTCTTT

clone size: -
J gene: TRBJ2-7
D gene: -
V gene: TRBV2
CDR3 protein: CASSDSGKDKF
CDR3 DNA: TGTGCCAGCAGTGATTCGGGAAAAGATAAATTC

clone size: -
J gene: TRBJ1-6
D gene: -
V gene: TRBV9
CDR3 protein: CASSPGGNNSPLHF
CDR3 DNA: TGTGCCAGCAGCCCCGGAGGGAATAATTCACCCCTCCACTTT

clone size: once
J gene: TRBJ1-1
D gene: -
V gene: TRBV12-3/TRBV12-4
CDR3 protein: CATSGGTEAFF
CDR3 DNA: TGTGCCACAAGTGGCGGCACTGAAGCTTTCTTT

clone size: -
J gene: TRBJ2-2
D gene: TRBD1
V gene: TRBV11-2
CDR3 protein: CASSLYSVLGTGSTGELFF
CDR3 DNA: TGTGCCAGCAGCTTATATTCTGTTTTAGGGACAGGGTCTACCGGGGAGCTGTTTTTT

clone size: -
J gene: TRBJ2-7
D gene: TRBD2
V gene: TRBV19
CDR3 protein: CASRPRRGGYEQYF
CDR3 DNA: TGTGCCAGTAGACCCCGGCGGGGGGGGTACGAGCAGTACTTC

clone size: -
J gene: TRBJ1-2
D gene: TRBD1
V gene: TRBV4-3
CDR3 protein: CASSLGQGADGYTF
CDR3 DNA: TGCGCCAGCAGCCTGGGACAGGGGGCGGACGGCTACACCTTC

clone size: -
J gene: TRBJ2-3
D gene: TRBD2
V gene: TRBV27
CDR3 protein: CASSYGSRGVKDTQYF
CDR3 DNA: TGTGCCAGCAGTTACGGCTCGCGGGGGGTGAAAGATACGCAGTATTTT

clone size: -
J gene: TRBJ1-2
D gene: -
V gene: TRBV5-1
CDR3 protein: CASSSTGRPDLYGYTF
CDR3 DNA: TGCGCCAGCAGCTCCACCGGGAGACCAGACCTTTATGGCTACACCTTC

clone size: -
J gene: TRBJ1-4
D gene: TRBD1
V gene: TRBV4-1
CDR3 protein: CASSPNPGQVNEKLFF
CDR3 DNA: TGCGCCAGCAGCCCAAACCCGGGACAGGTTAATGAAAAACTGTTTTTT

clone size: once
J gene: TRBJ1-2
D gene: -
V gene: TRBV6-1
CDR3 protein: CASSEGPGGYTF
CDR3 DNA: TGTGCCAGCAGTGAAGGGCCTGGAGGCTACACCTTC

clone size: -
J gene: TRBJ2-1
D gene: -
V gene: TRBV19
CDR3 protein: CASSSTSYGNEQFF
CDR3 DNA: TGTGCCAGTAGTAGCACTAGTTACGGCAATGAGCAGTTCTTC

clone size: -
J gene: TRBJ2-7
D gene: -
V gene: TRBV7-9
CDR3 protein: CASRWGDAYEQYF
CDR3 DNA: TGTGCCAGCCGTTGGGGAGATGCCTACGAGCAGTACTTC

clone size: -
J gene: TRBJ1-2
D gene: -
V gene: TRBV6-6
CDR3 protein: CAGNPGTDYGYTF
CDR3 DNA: TGTGCCGGGAACCCCGGGACGGACTATGGCTACACCTTC

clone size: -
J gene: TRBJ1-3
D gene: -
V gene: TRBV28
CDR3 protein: CATTHPRGPPRLGIYF
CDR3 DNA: TGTGCCACCACCCACCCGCGGGGGCCCCCGAGGTTAGGCATATATTTT

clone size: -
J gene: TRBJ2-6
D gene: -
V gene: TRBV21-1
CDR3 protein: CASSSSGSISGANVLTF
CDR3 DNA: TGTGCCAGCAGCAGTAGCGGGAGCATTTCTGGGGCCAACGTCCTGACTTTC

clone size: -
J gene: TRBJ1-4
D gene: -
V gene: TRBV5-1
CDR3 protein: CASSLATYNEKLFF
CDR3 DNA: TGCGCCAGCAGCTTAGCGACCTATAATGAAAAACTGTTTTTT

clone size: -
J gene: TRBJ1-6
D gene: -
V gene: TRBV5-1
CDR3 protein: CASSYTGVQGKEPLHF
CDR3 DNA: TGCGCCAGCAGCTATACGGGGGTTCAGGGAAAGGAGCCCCTCCACTTT

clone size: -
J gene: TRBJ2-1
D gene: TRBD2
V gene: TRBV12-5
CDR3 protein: CASGLRLANNEQFF
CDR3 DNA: TGTGCTAGTGGTTTAAGACTAGCGAACAATGAGCAGTTCTTC

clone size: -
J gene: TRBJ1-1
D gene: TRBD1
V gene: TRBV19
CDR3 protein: CASRREGGRGGTEAFF
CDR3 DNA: TGTGCCAGTAGAAGGGAGGGAGGCAGGGGGGGCACTGAAGCTTTCTTT

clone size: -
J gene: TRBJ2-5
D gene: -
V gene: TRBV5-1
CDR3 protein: CASSLVSGIYQETQYF
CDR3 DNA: TGCGCCAGCAGCTTGGTGTCAGGTATATACCAAGAGACCCAGTACTTC

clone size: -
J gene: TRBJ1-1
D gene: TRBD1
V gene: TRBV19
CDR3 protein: CASSPMTGAALSTEAFF
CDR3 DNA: TGTGCCAGTAGTCCGATGACAGGGGCCGCCTTAAGTACTGAAGCTTTCTTT

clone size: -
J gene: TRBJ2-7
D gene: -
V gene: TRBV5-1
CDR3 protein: CASSFWGQGKSYEQYF
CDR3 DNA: TGCGCCAGCAGCTTTTGGGGTCAAGGGAAGTCCTACGAGCAGTACTTC

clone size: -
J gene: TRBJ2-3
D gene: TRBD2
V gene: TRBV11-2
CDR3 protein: CASSFIRGGGDTQYF
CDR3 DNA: TGTGCCAGCAGCTTTATACGGGGGGGCGGAGATACGCAGTATTTT

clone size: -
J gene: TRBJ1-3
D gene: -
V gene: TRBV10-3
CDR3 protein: CAISGRTSGNTIYF
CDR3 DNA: TGTGCCATCAGTGGTCGAACCTCTGGAAACACCATATATTTT

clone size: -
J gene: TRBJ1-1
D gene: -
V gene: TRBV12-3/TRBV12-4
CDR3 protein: CASTRVSEAFF
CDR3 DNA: TGTGCCAGCACACGGGTGTCTGAAGCTTTCTTT

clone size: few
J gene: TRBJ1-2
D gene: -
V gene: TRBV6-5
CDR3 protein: CASRDAPEGSGYTF
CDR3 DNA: TGTGCCAGCAGAGATGCACCGGAGGGGTCTGGCTACACCTTC

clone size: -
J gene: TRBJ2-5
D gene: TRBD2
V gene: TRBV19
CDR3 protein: CATSERGVGETQYF
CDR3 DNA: TGTGCCACCTCGGAACGGGGGGTGGGAGAGACCCAGTACTTC

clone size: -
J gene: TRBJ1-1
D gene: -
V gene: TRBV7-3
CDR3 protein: CASSFRENTEAFF
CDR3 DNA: TGTGCCAGCAGCTTCCGGGAAAACACTGAAGCTTTCTTT

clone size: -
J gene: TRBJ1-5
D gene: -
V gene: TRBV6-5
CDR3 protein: CASMVGQPQHF
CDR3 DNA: TGTGCCAGCATGGTAGGTCAGCCCCAGCATTTT

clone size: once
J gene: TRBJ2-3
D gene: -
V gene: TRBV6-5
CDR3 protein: CASSGGGPPGTQYF
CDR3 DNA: TGTGCCAGCTCGGGCGGGGGCCCCCCGGGGACGCAGTATTTT

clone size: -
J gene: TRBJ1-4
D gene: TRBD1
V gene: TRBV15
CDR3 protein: CATSRSFRDRGEKLFF
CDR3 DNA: TGTGCCACCAGCAGATCCTTCCGGGACAGGGGTGAAAAACTGTTTTTT

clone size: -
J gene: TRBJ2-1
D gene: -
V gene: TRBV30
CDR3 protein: CAWSRRTSGSSEQFF
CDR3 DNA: TGTGCCTGGAGTCGGAGAACGTCGGGGTCGAGTGAGCAGTTCTTC

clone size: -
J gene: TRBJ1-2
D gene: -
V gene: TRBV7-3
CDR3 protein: CASSLSGRGSDGYTF
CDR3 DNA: TGTGCCAGCAGCCTCAGTGGCAGGGGAAGTGATGGCTACACCTTC

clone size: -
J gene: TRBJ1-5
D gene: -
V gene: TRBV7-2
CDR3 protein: CASSLGTGRSLAPQHF
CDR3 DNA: TGTGCCAGCAGCTTAGGTACGGGACGGAGCCTCGCGCCCCAGCATTTT

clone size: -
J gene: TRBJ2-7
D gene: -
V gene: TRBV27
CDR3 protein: CASSLHFRGGGYEQYF
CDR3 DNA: TGTGCCAGCAGTTTACATTTTAGGGGAGGTGGCTACGAGCAGTACTTC